This TCR beta chain is from a study of lymphopenia after photon versus proton radiotherapy. Whole-study findings and limits: Under photons, naive T cells and diversity fell while effector/memory populations rose. Survival link was tested only in deceased patients; proton benefit remains a possibility. After lymphocyte nadir, photon-treated repertoires showed oligoclonal expansion, especially CD8+ Temra.

CDR1 is SGHVS, CDR2 FNYEAQ, per germline. This CDR3 contains 14 residues. The J segment lost 3 bases and the V segment lost 7 bases, leaving 7 bases of the junction unmatched. This clone was recorded once. Its antigen is still unknown. Assay: immunoSEQ multiplex PCR; the TCRdb copy retains only in-frame clones and omits some. The table records 17,000 or so clones, less than 90% of them present only once. Sequencing used peripheral blood, obtained from a patient treated with proton-based radiotherapy. The TCR was taken from a man between 65 and 85 years old with pancreatic cancer. V gene TRBV7-6 combines with J gene TRBJ1-1; 8 bases map to TRBD1. CDR3 nucleotides: TGTGCCAGCACCCCGGACAGGGCGGACACTGAAGCTTTCTTT. This translates into CASTPDRADTEAFF. Full variable domain (missing parts from reference TRBV7-6 and TRBJ1-1): GAGVSQSPRYKVTKRGQDVALRCDPISGHVSLYWYRQALGQGPEFLTYFNYEAQQDKSGLPNDRFSAERPEGSISTLTIQRTEQRDSAMYRCASTPDRADTEAFFGQGTRLTVV.